The next 11 T cell receptor beta chains were all read from a single sample in a study of technical replicates of blood from several donors. Data came from immunoSEQ multiplex PCR; TCRdb stores just in-frame clones and leaves some out. The repertoire consists of 65,000 to 85,000 clones, with 92% occurring once and the leading ten covering about 0.4%. Sequencing was done on a sample of T cells isolated from PBMCs. These receptor sequences come from a human donor in good health.

The chain is built from TRBV7-9 and TRBJ2-7, with D possibly TRBD1 on 6 matching bases. V lost 6 bases and J 2 bases, leaving 14 bases between the germline ends. Germline V CDR1 and CDR2: SEHNR, FQNEAQ (reference sequence). This CDR3 has 14 amino acids. The CDR3 spells CASRSGTQTYEQYF. The CDR3 DNA reads as TGTGCCAGCAGATCCGGGACACAAACCTACGAGCAGTACTTC.

This chain uses TRBV4-2 with TRBJ1-4; 8 nucleotides align to TRBD1. CDR1 is LGHNA, CDR2 YNFKEQ, per germline. The CDR3 loop spans 15 amino acids. The junction had 5 bases not matched to a gene; V was cut back by 0 bases and J by 8 bases. CDR3 nucleotide sequence: TGTGCCAGCAGCCAAGATTTCAGGGGGCGAGAAAAACTGTTTTTT. This translates into CASSQDFRGREKLFF.

The chain has TRBV7-6 and TRBJ2-7; TRBD2 is a possible D gene (5 bases). The germline CDR1 and CDR2 sequences are SGHVS and FNYEAQ. V was cut by 5 bases and J by 5 bases, with 16 bases left in between. The CDR3 length is 14 residues. The CDR3: CASSPNFDYHEQYF. The CDR3 DNA is TGTGCCAGCAGCCCGAACTTCGACTACCACGAGCAGTACTTC.

V is TRBV4-3 and J is TRBJ2-7; TRBD1 is a possible D gene (5 bases). There are 13 residues in the CDR3. Trimming took 0 bases from V and 3 from J, leaving 6 bases between them. Germline-derived CDR1 and CDR2 are LGHNA and YSLEER. CDR3 region: CASSQDRGYEQYF. The CDR3, as DNA: TGCGCCAGCAGCCAAGATAGGGGCTACGAGCAGTACTTC.

The chain joins TRBV29-1 to TRBJ2-1; possible D gene TRBD2, 7 bases. V lost 4 bases, J lost 8 bases, and 15 bases lay in between. CDR1 and CDR2 from the germline V gene are SQVTM and ANQGSEA. There are 13 residues in the CDR3. CDR3: CSVGLGGADEQFF. CDR3 in DNA: TGCAGCGTTGGATTAGGGGGGGCGGATGAGCAGTTCTTC.

The J gene is TRBJ2-3, the V gene TRBV29-1; weak D call: TRBD1 (6 bases). Per germline, CDR1 SQVTM and CDR2 ANQGSEA. The CDR3 totals 13 residues. Trimming shortened V by 4 bases and J by 4 bases, and 12 bases separated the two germline ends. The CDR3 reads CSVGKGVADTQYF. The CDR3 DNA reads as TGCAGCGTTGGTAAGGGGGTCGCAGATACGCAGTATTTT.

The V call is TRBV7-8, the J call TRBJ2-1; D is undetermined. The CDR3 consists of 16 residues. V shed 1 base and J shed 6 bases, with 16 bases lying between them. CDR1 SGHVS and CDR2 FQNEAQ come from the germline V gene. The CDR3 nucleotides read TGTGCCAGCAGCTTAGTTCTTGCGCTAGTGATCAATGAGCAGTTCTTC. It codes for CASSLVLALVINEQFF.

This chain's CDR3 is CASSLGGGARYNEQFF. The DNA of the CDR3 is TGTGCCAGCAGCTTAGGTGGGGGGGCGCGGTACAATGAGCAGTTCTTC. The rearrangement uses TRBV7-3 and TRBJ2-1, with a possible D match to TRBD2 (7 bases). This CDR3 has 16 amino acids. Trimming removed 2 bases at V and 4 bases at J, with 15 bases between. Looked up from germline, CDR1 is SGHTA and CDR2 is FQGTGA.

V and J are TRBV28 and TRBJ1-5; 8 nucleotides match TRBD1. CDR3 length equals 14 residues. V dropped 6 bases and J dropped 6; count of bases not matched to a gene: 7. Per the germline V gene, CDR1 is MDHEN and CDR2 is SYDVKM. The CDR3: CASSIGQGGQPQHF. The DNA of the CDR3 is TGTGCCAGCAGCATCGGACAGGGAGGTCAGCCCCAGCATTTT.

The chain joins TRBV7-3 to TRBJ2-1; 7 positions agree with TRBD2. V dropped 0 bases and J dropped 7; count of bases not matched to a gene: 6. CDR1 and CDR2 from the germline V gene are SGHTA and FQGTGA. This CDR3 spans 15 amino acids. CDR3 loop: CASSLTREAGNEQFF. In DNA form, the CDR3 reads TGTGCCAGCAGCTTAACCCGGGAGGCGGGAAATGAGCAGTTCTTC.

The chain combines TRBV11-2 with TRBJ2-6; D is ambiguous. This CDR3 spans 15 amino acids. The germline V and J ends were trimmed by 5 bases and 0 bases, with 8 bases remaining between them. Per germline, CDR1 SGHAT and CDR2 FQNNGV. The CDR3 DNA follows: TGTGCCAGCAGCCACACCTCCTCTGGGGCCAACGTCCTGACTTTC. It specifies CASSHTSSGANVLTF.